This is a list of T cell receptor beta chains from one sample in a study of control samples from healthy donors and cancer patients. Assay: immunoSEQ multiplex PCR; the TCRdb copy retains only in-frame clones and omits some. The profile shows 90,000 to 130,000 clones, 82% of them singletons. The specimen sequenced was blood. The receptors were gathered from a man younger than 35 in good health. The CDR3 runs from the conserved cysteine through the conserved F or W. A D gene is named only where the DNA matches it firmly. Clone size is given for some rows only: seen once, a few or many times, or a class if the clone is expanded.

clone_size: -; d_call: -; j_call: TRBJ1-2; v_call: TRBV24-1; cdr3_aa: CATSESGRYGYTF; cdr3_nt: TGTGCCACCAGTGAGTCAGGGCGCTATGGCTACACCTTC
clone_size: -; d_call: -; j_call: TRBJ1-2; v_call: TRBV19; cdr3_aa: CASRAGDGYTF; cdr3_nt: TGTGCCAGTAGGGCCGGGGATGGCTACACCTTC
clone_size: -; d_call: -; j_call: TRBJ2-3; v_call: TRBV5-1; cdr3_aa: CASSTGLLSTDTQYF; cdr3_nt: TGCGCCAGCAGCACCGGACTATTGAGCACAGATACGCAGTATTTT
clone_size: -; d_call: -; j_call: TRBJ1-1; v_call: TRBV9; cdr3_aa: CASSAGSNTEAFF; cdr3_nt: TGTGCCAGCAGCGCCGGGTCGAACACTGAAGCTTTCTTT
clone_size: -; d_call: TRBD1; j_call: TRBJ1-1; v_call: TRBV29-1; cdr3_aa: CSAGGRGLTEAFF; cdr3_nt: TGCAGCGCCGGAGGCAGGGGGCTGACTGAAGCTTTCTTT
clone_size: few; d_call: TRBD2; j_call: TRBJ2-1; v_call: TRBV9; cdr3_aa: CASSLGLAGPEQFF; cdr3_nt: TGTGCCAGCAGCCTCGGACTAGCGGGGCCTGAGCAGTTCTTC
clone_size: -; d_call: -; j_call: TRBJ1-5; v_call: TRBV27; cdr3_aa: CASSFGGEGQPQHF; cdr3_nt: TGTGCCAGCAGTTTTGGGGGGGAAGGTCAGCCCCAGCATTTT
clone_size: -; d_call: -; j_call: TRBJ1-1; v_call: TRBV6-5; cdr3_aa: CASTSRLNTEAFF; cdr3_nt: TGTGCCAGCACAAGTCGACTGAACACTGAAGCTTTCTTT
clone_size: -; d_call: -; j_call: TRBJ2-7; v_call: TRBV4-2; cdr3_aa: CASSQDRVLSYEQYF; cdr3_nt: TGTGCCAGCAGCCAAGATCGGGTGCTTTCCTACGAGCAGTACTTC
clone_size: -; d_call: TRBD2; j_call: TRBJ2-1; v_call: TRBV27; cdr3_aa: CATRGGWGNEQFF; cdr3_nt: TGTGCCACCCGGGGGGGCTGGGGCAATGAGCAGTTCTTC
clone_size: -; d_call: -; j_call: TRBJ2-3; v_call: TRBV7-9; cdr3_aa: CASSLGGGMARKRTDTQYF; cdr3_nt: TGTGCCAGCAGCTTAGGGGGTGGTATGGCTAGGAAACGCACAGATACGCAGTATTTT
clone_size: -; d_call: -; j_call: TRBJ1-1; v_call: TRBV30; cdr3_aa: CAWRAFPHTEAFF; cdr3_nt: TGTGCCTGGAGGGCATTTCCCCACACTGAAGCTTTCTTT
clone_size: -; d_call: -; j_call: TRBJ2-5; v_call: TRBV18; cdr3_aa: CASSPGLATRGTQYF; cdr3_nt: TGTGCCAGCTCACCGGGACTGGCTACTCGTGGGACCCAGTACTTC
clone_size: -; d_call: TRBD1; j_call: TRBJ1-2; v_call: TRBV19; cdr3_aa: CASSQGQGTSYGYTF; cdr3_nt: TGTGCCAGCTCTCAGGGACAGGGGACCTCCTATGGCTACACCTTC
clone_size: -; d_call: -; j_call: TRBJ1-2; v_call: TRBV5-4; cdr3_aa: CASSLGGFNSYGYTF; cdr3_nt: TGTGCCAGCAGTTTGGGCGGATTTAATTCCTATGGCTACACCTTC
clone_size: -; d_call: TRBD2; j_call: TRBJ2-7; v_call: TRBV6-2/TRBV6-3; cdr3_aa: CASSYGRGSYEQYF; cdr3_nt: TGTGCCAGCAGTTACGGGCGGGGGAGCTACGAGCAGTACTTC
clone_size: -; d_call: TRBD2; j_call: TRBJ2-5; v_call: TRBV11-2; cdr3_aa: CASSLDGFIAGGKQETQYF; cdr3_nt: TGTGCCAGCAGCTTAGACGGGTTCATCGCGGGGGGAAAACAAGAGACCCAGTACTTC
clone_size: -; d_call: TRBD1; j_call: TRBJ2-5; v_call: TRBV7-2; cdr3_aa: CASSLRDRQETQYF; cdr3_nt: TGTGCCAGCAGCCTACGGGACAGACAAGAGACCCAGTACTTC
clone_size: -; d_call: TRBD1; j_call: TRBJ2-7; v_call: TRBV5-1; cdr3_aa: CASSPIGGQGSYEQYF; cdr3_nt: TGCGCCAGCAGCCCCATCGGGGGACAGGGATCCTACGAGCAGTACTTC
clone_size: -; d_call: TRBD1; j_call: TRBJ2-1; v_call: TRBV2; cdr3_aa: CASSETRQGAYNEQFF; cdr3_nt: TGTGCCAGCAGTGAAACTCGACAGGGGGCCTACAATGAGCAGTTCTTC
clone_size: once; d_call: -; j_call: TRBJ2-1; v_call: TRBV10-1; cdr3_aa: CASSQTGVVNEQFF; cdr3_nt: TGCGCCAGCAGTCAAACGGGGGTGGTCAATGAGCAGTTCTTC
clone_size: -; d_call: -; j_call: TRBJ1-1; v_call: TRBV7-9; cdr3_aa: CASSSSDLSNTEAFF; cdr3_nt: TGTGCCAGCAGCTCCTCGGACCTGAGTAACACTGAAGCTTTCTTT
clone_size: -; d_call: TRBD2; j_call: TRBJ2-1; v_call: TRBV10-3; cdr3_aa: CAISGERGAYNEQFF; cdr3_nt: TGTGCCATCAGTGGGGAGCGGGGGGCCTACAATGAGCAGTTCTTC
clone_size: -; d_call: -; j_call: TRBJ2-1; v_call: TRBV11-2; cdr3_aa: CASSSSRNEQFF; cdr3_nt: TGTGCCAGCAGCTCGTCGCGGAATGAGCAGTTCTTC
clone_size: -; d_call: -; j_call: TRBJ1-2; v_call: TRBV20-1; cdr3_aa: CSARADYGYTF; cdr3_nt: TGCAGTGCTAGAGCTGACTATGGCTACACCTTC
clone_size: -; d_call: -; j_call: TRBJ1-1; v_call: TRBV12-3/TRBV12-4; cdr3_aa: CASSFTRTEAFF; cdr3_nt: TGTGCCAGCAGTTTCACTCGAACTGAAGCTTTCTTT
clone_size: -; d_call: -; j_call: TRBJ1-2; v_call: TRBV7-2; cdr3_aa: CASRSTGFGGYTF; cdr3_nt: TGTGCCAGCAGATCCACAGGGTTCGGTGGCTACACCTTC
clone_size: -; d_call: -; j_call: TRBJ2-5; v_call: TRBV9; cdr3_aa: CASSVETGERKTQYF; cdr3_nt: TGTGCCAGCAGCGTAGAGACGGGGGAAAGAAAGACCCAGTACTTC
clone_size: -; d_call: TRBD1; j_call: TRBJ1-6; v_call: TRBV4-3; cdr3_aa: CASSQDAGGQYNSPLHF; cdr3_nt: TGCGCCAGCAGCCAAGACGCAGGGGGTCAGTATAATTCACCCCTCCACTTT
clone_size: -; d_call: -; j_call: TRBJ1-6; v_call: TRBV6-8; cdr3_aa: CASTLRGASSYNSPLHF; cdr3_nt: TGTGCCAGCACTCTTCGGGGGGCGAGCTCCTATAATTCACCCCTCCACTTT
clone_size: few; d_call: TRBD1; j_call: TRBJ1-1; v_call: TRBV6-5; cdr3_aa: CASSRGQGGTEAFF; cdr3_nt: TGTGCCAGCAGTAGAGGACAGGGGGGCACTGAAGCTTTCTTT
clone_size: few; d_call: -; j_call: TRBJ2-3; v_call: TRBV12-3/TRBV12-4; cdr3_aa: CASSLIGGNTQYF; cdr3_nt: TGTGCCAGCAGTTTAATTGGAGGGAATACGCAGTATTTT
clone_size: -; d_call: TRBD1; j_call: TRBJ2-2; v_call: TRBV7-9; cdr3_aa: CASSYTGGVMDTGELFF; cdr3_nt: TGTGCCAGCAGCTACACAGGGGGCGTAATGGACACCGGGGAGCTGTTTTTT
clone_size: -; d_call: -; j_call: TRBJ2-1; v_call: TRBV10-3; cdr3_aa: CAIRAYNEQFF; cdr3_nt: TGTGCCATCAGGGCCTACAATGAGCAGTTCTTC
clone_size: -; d_call: -; j_call: TRBJ2-2; v_call: TRBV9; cdr3_aa: CASSVGSGRLTGELFF; cdr3_nt: TGTGCCAGCAGCGTAGGGTCAGGGAGGCTCACCGGGGAGCTGTTTTTT
clone_size: -; d_call: TRBD1; j_call: TRBJ1-6; v_call: TRBV5-4; cdr3_aa: CASSLIGQGYNSPLHF; cdr3_nt: TGTGCCAGCAGCTTGATCGGACAGGGGTATAATTCACCCCTCCACTTT
clone_size: -; d_call: -; j_call: TRBJ1-5; v_call: TRBV12-3/TRBV12-4; cdr3_aa: CASRGRSNQPQHF; cdr3_nt: TGTGCCAGCAGAGGACGTAGCAATCAGCCCCAGCATTTT